The rows below give T cell receptor beta chains drawn from one sample of a study of blood T cell repertoires in COVID-19. TCRdb's table, derived via immunoSEQ multiplex PCR, lists solely in-frame clones and lacks some. The table shows around 260,000 clones, with approximately 85% occurring only once. Sequenced material: PBMCs or T cells enriched from blood (not recorded which). These receptor sequences come from a woman in her twenties or thirties who had recovered from COVID-19. Each CDR3 is given with its conserved first and last residue. The D gene is left open where the match is weak. Clone size is shown for a subset of rows, as once, few, many or a class of expanded clone.

>NA|TRBJ2-1|NA|TRBV7-2
TGTGCCAGCAGCTTATCCTTTGAGCAGTTCTTC
CASSLSFEQFF
>NA|TRBJ2-7|NA|TRBV19
TGTGCCAGTAGTTCACCTGACAGGAGCTCCTACGAGCAGTACTTC
CASSSPDRSSYEQYF
>TRBD2|TRBJ2-7|NA|TRBV7-2
TGTGCCAGCAGCTTAACCGGGAGGGCCGACACGGAGCAGTACTTC
CASSLTGRADTEQYF
>TRBD1|TRBJ1-2|once|TRBV2
TGTGCCAGCAGCGCAGGGGGGATCACTAACTATGGCTACACCTTC
CASSAGGITNYGYTF
>NA|TRBJ2-2|NA|TRBV10-3
TGTGCCATCAGTGAGCGGGGGGCTTCTACCGGGGAGCTGTTTTTT
CAISERGASTGELFF
>TRBD1|TRBJ1-1|NA|TRBV6-6
TGTGCCAGCAGTGCAGGGGGCGCGGACACTGAAGCTTTCTTT
CASSAGGADTEAFF
>TRBD1|TRBJ2-5|NA|TRBV11-1
TGTGCCAGCAGCGCACCTTCGACAGGGCAAGAGACCCAGTACTTC
CASSAPSTGQETQYF
>NA|TRBJ1-2|NA|TRBV7-8
TGTGCCAGCAGCTTAATCCGACAGGCGAACTATGGCTACACCTTC
CASSLIRQANYGYTF
>NA|TRBJ2-1|once|TRBV6-2/TRBV6-3
TGTGCCAGCAGCCGGGGAAGGTTGGGTGGGGCGGTCAATGAGCAGTTCTTC
CASSRGRLGGAVNEQFF
>TRBD1|TRBJ2-7|NA|TRBV5-1
TGCGCCAGCAGCTTGGGACAGGGGAGCTCCTACGAGCAGTACTTC
CASSLGQGSSYEQYF
>NA|TRBJ2-7|NA|TRBV2
TGTGCCAGCAAGGGCCAGAACATACCCTACGGGGACGAGCAGTACTTC
CASKGQNIPYGDEQYF
>NA|TRBJ2-7|NA|TRBV9
TGTGCCAGCAGCGTAGACCAGGGGCCACCCTACGAGCAGTACTTC
CASSVDQGPPYEQYF
>TRBD1|TRBJ2-5|few|TRBV5-1
TGCGCCAGCAGGGGGACAGGCGGTCTGACCCAGTACTTC
CASRGTGGLTQYF
>NA|TRBJ2-7|NA|TRBV6-5
TGTGCCAGCAAAGAGGTCCGGAGCGACAGCAGCACGTACTTC
CASKEVRSDSSTYF
>TRBD1|TRBJ1-5|NA|TRBV18
TGTGCCAGCTCACCAGGGACAGGGGTTGATCAGCCCCAGCATTTT
CASSPGTGVDQPQHF
>NA|TRBJ2-1|NA|TRBV7-9
TGTGCCAGCAGCTTAGGTACGGCCGAGGATGAGCAGTTCTTC
CASSLGTAEDEQFF
>NA|TRBJ1-5|NA|TRBV5-1
TGCGCCAGCAGCTTGGCAGGGAGGGATCAGCCCCAGCATTTT
CASSLAGRDQPQHF
>NA|TRBJ1-5|NA|TRBV19
TGTGCCAGTAGTCCCGATGAGGTAGCGACTTATCAGCCCCAGCATTTT
CASSPDEVATYQPQHF
>NA|TRBJ1-6|few|TRBV2
TGTGCCATTAACAACGGGGAATTTGGGAATTCACCCCTCCACTTT
CAINNGEFGNSPLHF
>NA|TRBJ2-7|NA|TRBV7-9
TGTGCCAGCAGCACTTTGACCTACGAGCAGTACTTC
CASSTLTYEQYF